Given below is one T cell receptor (beta chain) in context. Its target is unknown. Profiling relied on immunoSEQ multiplex PCR, and the TCRdb table lists in-frame clones only, not all of them. Among approximately 120,000 clones listed, 90% were seen once. The data were taken from a study of T cell responses to AZD1222 COVID-19 vaccine. General study points: There were repertoire samples only from the period after the peak T cell response.

CDR1 and CDR2 (germline): SGHTA, FQGNSA. The CDR3 is made up of 15 amino acids. V shed 5 bases and J 5 bases; nucleotides not matched to a gene: 6. The material sequenced was peripheral blood, taken on day 0 of AZD1222 vaccination. V gene TRBV7-2 combines with J gene TRBJ2-1, with TRBD2 identical over 10 bases. The source is an adult in good health. DNA for the CDR3: TGTGCCAGCAGCACCCAGCGGGGGGGCCACAATGAGCAGTTCTTC. The encoded protein is CASSTQRGGHNEQFF. The whole variable domain, remainder taken from reference TRBV7-2 and TRBJ2-1, is GAGVSQSPSNKVTEKGKDVELRCDPISGHTALYWYRQSLGQGLEFLIYFQGNSAPDKSGLPSDRFSAERTGGSVSTLTIQRTQQEDSAVYLCASSTQRGGHNEQFFGPGTRLTVL.